This T cell receptor beta chain came from a study of beta chain features in type 1 diabetes. It was via CD45RO/CCR7/CD25/CD127/CD95/CD27 that CD4+ naive, central memory, regulatory and stem cell-like memory cells were sorted. Populations isolated by sorting all had purity greater than 95%. Remarks on this clone: The antigen remains unidentified.

V shed 1 base, J shed 5 bases, and the junction held 6 bases outside the gene matches. The CDR3 spans 15 residues. The V gene's germline CDR1 is SQVTM and CDR2 ANQGSEA. Study-wide results and caveats: Type 1 diabetes patients had moderately but significantly shorter TCRB CDR3s in all four CD4+ subsets. The naive, central memory and Treg TCRB repertoires looked more alike in patients than they did in healthy donors.

Sequencing targeted expressed TCRB transcripts, as all isolated RNA had been reverse transcribed. TCRdb's table, derived via immunoSEQ multiplex PCR, lists solely in-frame clones and lacks some. The sample carries 630,000 or so clones, about 14% recorded once. The chain employs TRBV29-1 and TRBJ2-4; TRBD1 agrees at 9 bases. Sequencing was done on a sample of naive CD4+ T cells from blood. The clonotype originates from a man aged 18 to 35 with type 1 diabetes. The CDR3 coding sequence is TGCAGCGTTGAAGGGACAGGGGAGGTCCAAAACATTCAGTACTTC. Protein product: CSVEGTGEVQNIQYF.